One sample yielded the 24 T cell receptor beta chains listed below, sequenced in a study of blood T cell repertoires in COVID-19. Assay: immunoSEQ multiplex PCR; the TCRdb copy retains only in-frame clones and omits some. The sample comprises about 360,000 clones, around nine tenths of which are singletons, and under 3% rests with the top ten. Sequencing was done on a sample of peripheral blood. All receptors derive from a human donor in a cohort sampled during active COVID-19.

The chain has TRBV28 and TRBJ2-7, with 7 bases identical to TRBD1. CDR3 length: 14 residues. Trimming cost V 3 bases and J 4 bases; bases outside gene matches: 6. Germline values: CDR1 MDHEN, CDR2 SYDVKM. The CDR3 sequence is CASSFGQDLYEQYF. The CDR3 DNA follows: TGTGCCAGCAGTTTCGGACAGGATCTATACGAGCAGTACTTC.

This clone was detected a few times. V is TRBV6-1 and J is TRBJ2-5; D is unresolved. The V end lost 1 base, the J end lost 4 bases, and 10 bases lay between the germline ends. In germline, CDR1 is MNHNS, CDR2 SASEGT. The CDR3 totals 14 residues. DNA for the CDR3: TGTGCCAGCAGTGAAGGTGGCCAGATAGAGACCCAGTACTTC. Translating it yields CASSEGGQIETQYF.

The genes are TRBV10-1 and TRBJ2-7, with D maybe TRBD1 (5 bases). CDR3 length: 14 residues. V gave up 6 bases and J gave up 1 base, with 13 bases separating them. Germline-derived CDR1 and CDR2 are WNHNN and SYGVQD (reference sequence). This CDR3 reads CASSPQADSYEQYF. CDR3 in DNA: TGCGCCAGCAGCCCACAGGCGGATTCCTACGAGCAGTACTTC.

V is TRBV5-4 and J is TRBJ1-1; tentative D call: TRBD1 (5 bases). The CDR3 consists of 15 residues. From germline, CDR1 is SGHNT and CDR2 YYREEE (reference sequence). Trimming removed 2 bases from V and 3 bases from J, with 14 bases in between. CDR3 bases: TGTGCCAGCAGCTTAGGTCCGCAGGGCGACACTGAAGCTTTCTTT. Translating gives CASSLGPQGDTEAFF.

The V and J genes are TRBV27 and TRBJ2-4; D ambiguous. Trimming removed 5 bases from V and 5 bases from J, with 10 bases in between. The V gene's germline CDR1 is MNHEY and CDR2 SMNVEV (reference sequence). The CDR3 is 13 residues long. CDR3: CASSPQDENIQYF. The CDR3 region has the DNA TGTGCCAGCAGTCCGCAGGATGAAAACATTCAGTACTTC.

This clone has only one observation. This chain links TRBV27 with TRBJ1-6; D is possibly TRBD1 (5 bases). V was clipped by 6 bases and J by 3 bases, with 15 bases between them. Looked up from germline, CDR1 is MNHEY and CDR2 is SMNVEV (reference sequence). CDR3 length equals 16 residues. CDR3 DNA sequence: TGTGCCAGCAGCCGATCGGGGGGTTACTATAATTCACCCCTCCACTTT. Its translation is CASSRSGGYYNSPLHF.

The J gene is TRBJ2-3, the V gene TRBV3-1 (or the pseudogene TRBV3-2); D call uncertain. Trimming pared 0 bases from V and 0 bases from J, leaving 4 bases between. The CDR3 covers 14 residues. Germline V gene data show CDR1 as LGHDT and CDR2 as YNNKEL (reference sequence). CDR3 loop: CASSQDRSTDTQYF. Written as DNA, the CDR3 is TGTGCCAGCAGCCAAGACCGTAGCACAGATACGCAGTATTTT.

CDR3 in amino acids: CASSIGDRVHEQYF. As DNA, the CDR3 is TGTGCCAGTAGTATAGGCGACAGGGTCCACGAGCAGTACTTC. The chain joins TRBV19 to TRBJ2-7; 7 nucleotides align to TRBD1. From germline, CDR1 is LNHDA and CDR2 SQIVND (reference sequence). Trimming took 1 base from V and 5 from J; bases not matched to a gene: 5. This CDR3 is built from 14 residues.

This clone appeared once. V gene TRBV5-1 combines with J gene TRBJ2-5; tentative D call: TRBD2 (6 bases). Germline CDR1 is SGHRS and CDR2 is YFSETQ. This CDR3 spans 16 amino acids. Trimming shortened V by 2 bases and J by 5 bases, and 19 bases separated the two germline ends. DNA for the CDR3: TGCGCCAGCAGCTTCGGGCGGAACCTTGGGAGGGAGACCCAGTACTTC. Translation: CASSFGRNLGRETQYF.

V gene TRBV6-5 combines with J gene TRBJ1-1, with 7 bases fitting TRBD1. With 5 bases clipped from V and 0 bases from J, the junction kept 0 bases outside the gene matches. Germline CDR1 reads MNHEY; CDR2 reads SVGAGI. CDR3 length equals 13 residues. The CDR3 loop is CASSQGVNTEAFF. The CDR3 DNA reads as TGTGCCAGCAGTCAGGGGGTGAACACTGAAGCTTTCTTT.

V is TRBV7-8 and J is TRBJ1-5; possibly TRBD1 for D (5 bases). Germline-derived CDR1 and CDR2 are SGHVS and FQNEAQ. The germline V and J ends were trimmed by 1 base and 7 bases, with 20 bases remaining between them. This CDR3 spans 17 amino acids. CDR3 protein: CASSLVGFLGSGQPQHF. The CDR3 DNA reads as TGTGCCAGCAGCTTAGTTGGGTTTTTGGGGTCAGGGCAGCCCCAGCATTTT.

This clone was recorded only once. This sequence joins TRBV5-1 and TRBJ1-3; 9 nucleotides align to TRBD1. After removal of 0 bases from V and 2 bases from J, the junction contained 3 bases not matched to a gene. The CDR3 spans 16 residues. CDR1 is SGHRS, CDR2 YFSETQ, per germline. CDR3 protein: CASSLGGQGTGNTIYF. Written as DNA, the CDR3 is TGCGCCAGCAGCTTGGGGGGACAGGGCACTGGAAACACCATATATTTT.

The rearrangement uses TRBV10-2 and TRBJ2-7; perhaps TRBD1 as D (6 bases). The CDR3 spans 13 residues. Trimming took 2 bases from V and 3 from J, leaving 8 bases between them. The V gene's germline CDR1 is WSHSY and CDR2 SAAADI. The CDR3 reads CASSEGRGYEQYF. The CDR3 region has the DNA TGCGCCAGCAGTGAGGGCAGGGGCTACGAGCAGTACTTC.

The rearrangement joins TRBV6-5 to TRBJ2-7; D possibly corresponds to TRBD1 (6 bases). V lost 6 bases and J 6 bases, leaving 18 bases between the germline ends. Germline values: CDR1 MNHEY, CDR2 SVGAGI. This CDR3 is built from 14 residues. DNA of the CDR3: TGTGCCAGCAGCGGGATTCAAGGGGGAGCCGAGCAGTACTTC. It specifies CASSGIQGGAEQYF.

This clone was counted between two and nine times. V gene TRBV5-1 combines with J gene TRBJ2-2; 7 positions match TRBD1. Unmatched junction bases numbered 6, after V lost 4 bases and J lost 3 bases. CDR1 is SGHRS, CDR2 YFSETQ, per germline. The CDR3 runs to 15 residues. The CDR3 sequence: CASSGQASDTGELFF. The CDR3 nucleotides are TGCGCCAGCAGCGGACAGGCCTCGGACACCGGGGAGCTGTTTTTT.

The chain combines TRBV10-2 with TRBJ2-1, with D tentatively TRBD2 (6 bases). The germline gives CDR1 WSHSY, CDR2 SAAADI. The CDR3 contains 16 residues. The V gene lost 4 bases and the J gene lost 3 bases, with 16 bases spanning the gap. This CDR3 is CASSGHRDSNYNEQFF. CDR3 nucleotide sequence: TGCGCCAGCAGTGGACACCGGGACTCTAACTACAATGAGCAGTTCTTC.

V gene TRBV5-1 combines with J gene TRBJ2-4; D is perhaps TRBD1 (5 bases). Germline V lookup: CDR1 SGHRS, CDR2 YFSETQ. This CDR3 has 13 residues. Trimming took off 7 bases at V and 1 base at J, with 9 bases between the two ends. The CDR3 coding sequence is TGCGCCAGCTCAGGGTTGGCCAAAAACATTCAGTACTTC. This gives the protein CASSGLAKNIQYF. The whole variable domain, filled in from reference TRBV5-1 and TRBJ2-4, reads KAGVTQTPRYLIKTRGQQVTLSCSPISGHRSVSWYQQTPGQGLQFLFEYFSETQRNKGNFPGRFSGRQFSNSRSEMNVSTLELGDSALYLCASSGLAKNIQYFGAGTRLSVL.

The chain has TRBV5-1 and TRBJ2-2; TRBD2 matches at 9 bases. V lost 2 bases, J lost 4 bases, and 3 bases stayed unmatched. Germline V gives CDR1 SGHRS, CDR2 YFSETQ. The CDR3 contains 15 residues. The CDR3: CASSFGLASTGELFF. The CDR3 DNA follows: TGCGCCAGCAGCTTCGGACTAGCGAGCACCGGGGAGCTGTTTTTT. The full variable domain, with the rest looked up from reference TRBV5-1 and TRBJ2-2, is KAGVTQTPRYLIKTRGQQVTLSCSPISGHRSVSWYQQTPGQGLQFLFEYFSETQRNKGNFPGRFSGRQFSNSRSEMNVSTLELGDSALYLCASSFGLASTGELFFGEGSRLTVL.

The V and J genes are TRBV28 and TRBJ2-7; 9 positions match TRBD2. This CDR3 is 15 amino acids long. Per the germline V gene, CDR1 is MDHEN and CDR2 is SYDVKM. V gave up 7 bases and J gave up 0 bases; unmatched junction bases: 7. Here the CDR3 DNA reads TGTGCCAGCACCCGCGGGGGGGTAAGCTCCTACGAGCAGTACTTC. Its protein product is CASTRGGVSSYEQYF.

V is TRBV10-3 and J is TRBJ2-7; D might be TRBD1 (5 bases). The germline V and J ends were trimmed by 5 bases and 11 bases, with 16 bases remaining between them. In germline, CDR1 is ENHRY, CDR2 SYGVKD. The CDR3 covers 12 residues. CDR3 sequence reads: CAISIAGLEKYF. CDR3 nucleotides: TGTGCCATCAGTATCGCAGGGTTGGAGAAGTACTTC.

The chain recombines TRBV9 with TRBJ2-2, with 12 nucleotides matching TRBD2. The CDR3 has 16 residues. CDR1 and CDR2 (germline): SGDLS, YYNGEE. The J segment lost 5 bases and the V segment lost 2 bases, leaving 4 bases of the junction unmatched. The chain's CDR3 is CASSVLAGGGTGELFF. Written as DNA, the CDR3 is TGTGCCAGCAGCGTTCTAGCGGGAGGGGGAACCGGGGAGCTGTTTTTT.

The chain carries TRBV19 and TRBJ2-3; the match to TRBD2 covers 14 bases. This CDR3 comprises 14 residues. Germline V gene sequence: CDR1 LNHDA, CDR2 SQIVND (reference sequence). After removal of 4 bases from V and 6 bases from J, the junction contained 0 bases not matched to a gene. The CDR3 DNA follows: TGTGCCAGTAGTAGGACTAGCGGGAGGGATACGCAGTATTTT. Translated, it gives CASSRTSGRDTQYF.

This chain links TRBV11-2 with TRBJ2-5; 9 positions agree with TRBD1. The germline V gene has CDR1 SGHAT and CDR2 FQNNGV. V gave up 1 base and J gave up 7 bases; unmatched junction bases: 10. The CDR3 is made up of 16 amino acids. The CDR3 is CASSLGLGQGRGTQYF. CDR3 nucleotides: TGTGCCAGCAGCTTAGGGTTGGGACAGGGCCGGGGGACCCAGTACTTC.

The chain employs TRBV28 and TRBJ2-3, with unresolved D. CDR1 and CDR2 from the germline V gene are MDHEN and SYDVKM. V was pared by 10 bases and J by 0 bases, with 11 bases between. The CDR3 extends over 13 amino acids. The CDR3 bases are TGTGCCATCCGAGTCAAAAGCACAGATACGCAGTATTTT. Amino acids: CAIRVKSTDTQYF.